The clone carrying this T cell receptor (beta chain) was picked up one time. No antigen is known for it. The germline CDR1 and CDR2 sequences are MDHEN and SYDVKM. V was trimmed by 6 bases and J by 5 bases, leaving 22 bases between them. The CDR3 spans 16 residues. The data derive from a study of monozygotic twins with cystic fibrosis. Overall study findings and caveats: Age, concordance and disease severity did not associate with shared CDR3 numbers. Monozygotic CF twin pairs shared significantly more nucleotide-identical clonotypes than unrelated CF individuals did.

The table came from immunoSEQ multiplex PCR; TCRdb's copy has only in-frame clones and leaves some out. The sample yields more than 11,000 clones, around 89% seen once. Material for sequencing was blood. V gene TRBV28 combines with J gene TRBJ1-2; D not resolved. The sequence was collected from a boy aged 5-17 years with cystic fibrosis. DNA of the CDR3: TGTGCCAGCAGATCAGGATCTTTAGTTTTAAATTATGGCTACACCTTC. Protein: CASRSGSLVLNYGYTF.